These T cell receptor beta chains were read from a single sample in a study of Ad26.COV2.S vaccination and SARS-CoV-2 variants. Here immunoSEQ multiplex PCR was the method, and the copy in TCRdb shows in-frame clones only, minus some. The sample carries roughly 320,000 clones, approximately 86% recorded once. The sequences come from peripheral blood, collected in a trial of Ad26.COV2.S vaccine versus placebo. These receptors were collected from a person aged 18-65 years who received the Ad26.COV2.S COVID-19 vaccine or a placebo. Each CDR3 is given with its conserved first and last residue. D genes are given only for firm matches. Size is omitted from some rows. Given values are once, few, many or a class for expanded clones.

TRBD2	TRBV18	TRBJ2-7	-	15	TGTGCCAGCTCACCAGGACTAGCGGTGTCCTACGAGCAGTACTTC	CASSPGLAVSYEQYF
-	TRBV19	TRBJ2-3	once	13	TGTGCCAGTGTCGGACCAAACACAGATACGCAGTATTTT	CASVGPNTDTQYF
-	TRBV15	TRBJ1-5	-	13	TGTGCCACGGTGGGGGAGGGCAATCAGCCCCAGCATTTT	CATVGEGNQPQHF
TRBD1	TRBV2	TRBJ1-2	-	13	TGTGCCAGCAGTGGGGACAGGGTGCATGGCTACACCTTC	CASSGDRVHGYTF
-	TRBV5-6	TRBJ2-2	-	13	TGTGCCAGCAGCTTGGCCAGGCCCGGGGAGCTGTTTTTT	CASSLARPGELFF
TRBD1	TRBV7-3	TRBJ2-3	-	15	TGTGCCAGCAGCCTAGGACAGGGGGTAACAGATACGCAGTATTTT	CASSLGQGVTDTQYF
-	TRBV19	TRBJ1-6	-	15	TGTGCCAGTAGTTTATCCACGGAACGCAATTCACCCCTCCACTTT	CASSLSTERNSPLHF
-	TRBV11-2	TRBJ2-2	once	15	TGTGCCAGCAGCTTAGCCGGGGGCAACACCGGGGAGCTGTTTTTT	CASSLAGGNTGELFF
TRBD1	TRBV2	TRBJ1-1	-	14	TGTGCCAGCAGGTCCGGGACAGAATCTCCTGGAGCTTTCTTT	CASRSGTESPGAFF
-	TRBV27	TRBJ1-1	-	15	TGTGCCAGCAGTTTTGGGATATCGGTAAACACTGAAGCTTTCTTT	CASSFGISVNTEAFF
-	TRBV5-1	TRBJ1-1	-	14	TGCGCCAGCAGCCCACAGGGTTCGTTCACTGAAGCTTTCTTT	CASSPQGSFTEAFF
TRBD2	TRBV9	TRBJ2-3	-	15	TGTGCCAGCAACCCTGGCGGGGGATTACTTGATACGCAGTATTTT	CASNPGGGLLDTQYF
-	TRBV6-2/TRBV6-3	TRBJ1-5	-	14	TGTGCCAGCAGTTATAACAGGGAAGTCCAGCCCCAGCATTTT	CASSYNREVQPQHF
-	TRBV5-5	TRBJ2-7	-	15	TGTGCCAGCAGCCTACAGGGATTGAGGACCTACGAGCAGTACTTC	CASSLQGLRTYEQYF
-	TRBV29-1	TRBJ1-2	once	12	TGCAGCGTTGTGGACGGTAACTATGGCTACACCTTC	CSVVDGNYGYTF
-	TRBV19	TRBJ1-4	-	14	TGTGCCAGTAGTATGTGGGGGACTAATGAAAAACTGTTTTTT	CASSMWGTNEKLFF
TRBD1	TRBV6-5	TRBJ2-2	once	15	TGTGCCAGCAGGCTACAGGGGACGAACACCGGGGAGCTGTTTTTT	CASRLQGTNTGELFF
TRBD2	TRBV7-8	TRBJ2-7	once	14	TGTGCCAGCAGCTTATCGGGGGGGCCACGAGAGCAGTACTTC	CASSLSGGPREQYF
-	TRBV6-2/TRBV6-3	TRBJ1-1	-	18	TGTGCCAGCAGTTTCGGAAATTTTGTCCAGGGGTCCCACACTGAAGCTTTCTTT	CASSFGNFVQGSHTEAFF
TRBD1	TRBV6-6	TRBJ2-2	-	15	TGTGCCAGCAGTTGGACAGGGGGCAACACCGGGGAGCTGTTTTTT	CASSWTGGNTGELFF
TRBD1	TRBV29-1	TRBJ1-4	-	15	TGCAGCGTTGTGCCCCTGACAGGGGGCCCTGAAAAACTGTTTTTT	CSVVPLTGGPEKLFF
-	TRBV7-8	TRBJ2-1	-	16	TGTGCCAGCAGCTTAAGGACCCCCAGCTCCTACAATGAGCAGTTCTTC	CASSLRTPSSYNEQFF
TRBD1	TRBV6-5	TRBJ2-5	-	14	TGTGCCAGCAGTTCCCCGGGACAGCAAGAGACCCAGTACTTC	CASSSPGQQETQYF
TRBD1	TRBV6-5	TRBJ2-7	-	13	TGTGCCAGCAGTTCGACAGGGGGCGTCGAGCAGTACTTC	CASSSTGGVEQYF
-	TRBV6-6	TRBJ2-2	-	14	TGTGCCAGCAGTTACTACAGGGTCACCGGGGAGCTGTTTTTT	CASSYYRVTGELFF
TRBD1	TRBV27	TRBJ1-3	-	17	TGTGCCAGCAGTCCCTCCCCCGACAGGGTGTATGGAAACACCATATATTTT	CASSPSPDRVYGNTIYF
TRBD2	TRBV27	TRBJ2-7	-	16	TGTGCCAGCAGTTTATTGGGTAGCGGGGCGGCCTACGAGCAGTACTTC	CASSLLGSGAAYEQYF
-	TRBV11-2	TRBJ2-5	-	14	TGTGCCAGCCGAGTGCGGCTGAATCAAGAGACCCAGTACTTC	CASRVRLNQETQYF
-	TRBV9	TRBJ2-1	-	16	TGTGCCAGCAGCGTAGAGGACTGGAGCTCCTACAATGAGCAGTTCTTC	CASSVEDWSSYNEQFF
-	TRBV7-3	TRBJ1-1	-	12	TGTGCCAGCAGTGATCCCACCGCTGAAGCTTTCTTT	CASSDPTAEAFF